Following are 9 T cell receptor beta chains from one sample sequenced in a study of cytomegalovirus exposure and HLA in healthy donors. 60 Vbeta and 13 Jbeta primers were used in PCR. Sequencing used immunoSEQ multiplex PCR; TCRdb keeps in-frame clones, though not all of them. In the table there are approximately 90,000 clones, around 8% of which are singletons. The sequenced sample was PBMCs. All receptors come from a man in his forties or fifties in good health and CMV-seronegative.

This clone was counted a few times. The chain combines TRBV19 with TRBJ2-7; TRBD1 agrees at 9 bases. The J segment lost 2 bases and the V segment lost 3 bases, leaving 2 bases of the junction unmatched. The germline CDR1 and CDR2 sequences are LNHDA and SQIVND (reference sequence). This CDR3 is built from 14 residues. The chain's CDR3 is CASSMGTGTYEQYF. The CDR3 region has the DNA TGTGCCAGTAGTATGGGGACAGGGACCTACGAGCAGTACTTC.

Remarks on this clone: In the same sample, other DNA sequences code for this CDR3. V gene TRBV5-1 combines with J gene TRBJ2-3; D might be TRBD1 (6 bases). This CDR3 contains 15 residues. With 4 bases removed from V and 0 bases from J, the gap between germline ends came to 12 bases. Germline loops: CDR1 SGHRS, CDR2 YFSETQ. DNA of the CDR3: TGCGCCAGCAGCCCGGACAGCACTAGCACAGATACGCAGTATTTT. It translates to CASSPDSTSTDTQYF.

This clone was picked up a small number of times. The chain is built from TRBV6-6 and TRBJ1-3; D is unclear. The CDR3 covers 15 residues. CDR1 MNHNY and CDR2 SVGAGI come from the germline V gene (reference sequence). V was cut by 0 bases and J by 3 bases, with 9 bases left in between. The DNA for the CDR3 is TGTGCCAGCAGTTACTCGACGGAGGGTGGAAACACCATATATTTT. Amino acids: CASSYSTEGGNTIYF.

This clone appeared a few times. Other DNA sequences in the sample encode the same CDR3. The rearrangement links TRBV16 to TRBJ2-3; a possible D gene is TRBD2 (5 bases). This CDR3 has 12 amino acids. The germline V gene has CDR1 KGHSY and CDR2 FQNENV. Trimming took off 4 bases at V and 5 bases at J, with 7 bases between the two ends. CDR3 loop: CASSPGLDTQYF. CDR3 nucleotides: TGTGCCAGCAGCCCCGGACTAGATACGCAGTATTTT.

The J gene is TRBJ2-4, the V gene TRBV7-2; 9 nucleotides agree with TRBD2. The CDR3 has 17 amino acids. Germline CDR1 reads SGHTA; CDR2 reads FQGNSA. V shed 5 bases and J 4 bases; nucleotides not matched to a gene: 12. The CDR3 loop reads CASSPLASGVLKNIQYF. The CDR3 DNA reads as TGTGCCAGCAGCCCTTTGGCTAGCGGGGTGTTGAAAAACATTCAGTACTTC.

The V call is TRBV6-1, the J call TRBJ2-5; perhaps TRBD2 as D (6 bases). Germline loops: CDR1 MNHNS, CDR2 SASEGT. The CDR3 consists of 14 residues. Between the trimmed V and J ends, which lost 3 bases and 2 bases, there was a span of 10 bases. The DNA for the CDR3 is TGTGCCAGCAGTGACGGAGGGCAACAAGAGACCCAGTACTTC. This encodes CASSDGGQQETQYF.

A few counts support this clone. V is TRBV27 and J is TRBJ1-6, with 9 positions matching TRBD1. The CDR3 is made up of 15 amino acids. V trimming: 6 bases; J trimming: 7 bases; junction bases outside the gene matches: 7. From germline, CDR1 is MNHEY and CDR2 SMNVEV (reference sequence). The chain's CDR3 is CASRTGTGSNSPLHF. Written as DNA, the CDR3 is TGTGCCAGCAGGACCGGGACAGGGTCCAATTCACCCCTCCACTTT.

The chain is built from TRBV5-4 and TRBJ2-3; possibly TRBD2 for D (6 bases). The CDR3 has 15 residues. Deletions cut 4 bases from V and 5 bases from J, with 17 bases between. Germline values: CDR1 SGHNT, CDR2 YYREEE (reference sequence). CDR3: CASSGGTAWGDTQYF. CDR3 nucleotides: TGTGCCAGCAGCGGCGGGACTGCCTGGGGAGATACGCAGTATTTT.

This clone was seen more than once but under ten times. This chain uses TRBV28 with TRBJ1-5, with TRBD1 as a possible D gene (6 bases). The CDR3 spans 15 residues. Germline V lookup: CDR1 MDHEN, CDR2 SYDVKM. The germline V and J ends were trimmed by 1 base and 5 bases, with 12 bases remaining between them. CDR3 residues: CASSLLGGAHQPQHF. In DNA form, the CDR3 reads TGTGCCAGCAGTTTATTGGGGGGGGCTCATCAGCCCCAGCATTTT. The entire variable domain, with the rest obtained from reference TRBV28 and TRBJ1-5, is as follows: DVKVTQSSRYLVKRTGEKVFLECVQDMDHENMFWYRQDPGLGLRLIYFSYDVKMKEKGDIPEGYSVSREKKERFSLILESASTNQTSMYLCASSLLGGAHQPQHFGDGTRLSIL.